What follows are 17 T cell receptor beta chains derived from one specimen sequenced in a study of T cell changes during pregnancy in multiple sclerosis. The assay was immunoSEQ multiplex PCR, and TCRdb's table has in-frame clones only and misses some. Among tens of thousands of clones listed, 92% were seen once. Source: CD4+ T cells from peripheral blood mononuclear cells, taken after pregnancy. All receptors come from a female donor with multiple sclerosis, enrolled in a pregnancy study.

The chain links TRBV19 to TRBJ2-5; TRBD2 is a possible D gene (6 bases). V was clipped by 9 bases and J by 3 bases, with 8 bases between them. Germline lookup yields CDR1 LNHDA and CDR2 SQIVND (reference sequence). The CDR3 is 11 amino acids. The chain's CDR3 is CASQREETQYF. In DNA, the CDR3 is TGTGCCAGCCAGCGGGAAGAGACCCAGTACTTC.

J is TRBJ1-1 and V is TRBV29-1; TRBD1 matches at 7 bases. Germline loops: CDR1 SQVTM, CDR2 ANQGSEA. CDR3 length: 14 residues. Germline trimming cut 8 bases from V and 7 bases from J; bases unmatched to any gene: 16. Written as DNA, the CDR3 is TGCAGCACCCGACAGGGAGAGGCCTCGTATGAAGCTTTCTTT. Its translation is CSTRQGEASYEAFF.

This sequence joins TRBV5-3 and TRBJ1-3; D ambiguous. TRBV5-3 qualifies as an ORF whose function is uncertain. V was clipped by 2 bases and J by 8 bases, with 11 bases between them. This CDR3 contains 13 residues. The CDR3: CARSFQRSYTIYF. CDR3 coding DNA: TGTGCCAGAAGCTTTCAGCGCTCTTACACCATATATTTT.

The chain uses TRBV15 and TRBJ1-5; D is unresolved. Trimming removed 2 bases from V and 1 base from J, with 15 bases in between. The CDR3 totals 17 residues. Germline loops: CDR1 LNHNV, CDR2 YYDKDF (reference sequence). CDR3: CATSRFPGPGSNQPQHF. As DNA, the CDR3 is TGTGCCACCAGCAGATTCCCCGGCCCCGGGAGCAATCAGCCCCAGCATTTT.

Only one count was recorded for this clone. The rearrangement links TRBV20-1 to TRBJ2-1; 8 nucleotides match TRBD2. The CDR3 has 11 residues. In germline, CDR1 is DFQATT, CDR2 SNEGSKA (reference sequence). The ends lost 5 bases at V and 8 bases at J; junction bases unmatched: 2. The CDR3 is CSARTSYEQFF. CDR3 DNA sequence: TGCAGTGCTCGGACTAGCTATGAGCAGTTCTTC.

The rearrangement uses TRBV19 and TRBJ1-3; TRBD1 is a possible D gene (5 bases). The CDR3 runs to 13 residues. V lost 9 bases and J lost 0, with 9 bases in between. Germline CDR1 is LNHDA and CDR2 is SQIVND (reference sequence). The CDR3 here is CASTQGSGNTIYF. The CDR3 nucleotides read TGTGCCAGCACTCAGGGCTCTGGAAACACCATATATTTT.

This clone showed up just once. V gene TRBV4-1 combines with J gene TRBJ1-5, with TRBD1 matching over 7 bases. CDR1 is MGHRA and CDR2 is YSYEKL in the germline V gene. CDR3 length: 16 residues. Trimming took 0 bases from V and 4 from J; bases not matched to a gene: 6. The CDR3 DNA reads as TGCGCCAGCAGCCAAGATTTGACAGGGAAGAATCAGCCCCAGCATTTT. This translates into CASSQDLTGKNQPQHF.

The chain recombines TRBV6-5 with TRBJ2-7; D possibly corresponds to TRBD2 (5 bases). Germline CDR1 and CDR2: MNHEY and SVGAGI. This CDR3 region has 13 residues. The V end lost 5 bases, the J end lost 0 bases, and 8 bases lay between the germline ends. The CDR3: CASSPGNSYEQYF. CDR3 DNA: TGTGCCAGCAGTCCGGGGAACTCCTACGAGCAGTACTTC.

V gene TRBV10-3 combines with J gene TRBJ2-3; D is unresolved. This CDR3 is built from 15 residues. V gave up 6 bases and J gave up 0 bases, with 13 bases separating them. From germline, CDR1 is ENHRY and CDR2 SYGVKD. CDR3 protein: CAIRHQISSTDTQYF. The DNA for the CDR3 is TGTGCCATCAGACACCAAATTTCTAGCACAGATACGCAGTATTTT.

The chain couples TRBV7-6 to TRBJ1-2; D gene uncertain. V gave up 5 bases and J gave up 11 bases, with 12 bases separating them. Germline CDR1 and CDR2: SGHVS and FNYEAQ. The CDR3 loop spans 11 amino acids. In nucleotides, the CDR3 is TGTGCCAGCAGCAAATACCCCAGATACACCTTC. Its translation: CASSKYPRYTF.

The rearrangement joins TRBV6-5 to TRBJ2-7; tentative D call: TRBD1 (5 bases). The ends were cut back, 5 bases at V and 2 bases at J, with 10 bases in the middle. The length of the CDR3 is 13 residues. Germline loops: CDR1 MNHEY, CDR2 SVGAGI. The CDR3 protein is CASSGAPTYEQYF. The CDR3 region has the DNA TGTGCCAGCAGTGGGGCCCCCACCTACGAGCAGTACTTC.

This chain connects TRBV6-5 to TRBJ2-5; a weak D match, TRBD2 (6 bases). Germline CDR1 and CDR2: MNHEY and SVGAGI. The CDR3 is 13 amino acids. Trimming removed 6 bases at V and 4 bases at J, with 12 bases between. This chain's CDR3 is CASRRDFVETQYF. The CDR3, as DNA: TGTGCCAGCAGGAGGGACTTCGTAGAGACCCAGTACTTC.

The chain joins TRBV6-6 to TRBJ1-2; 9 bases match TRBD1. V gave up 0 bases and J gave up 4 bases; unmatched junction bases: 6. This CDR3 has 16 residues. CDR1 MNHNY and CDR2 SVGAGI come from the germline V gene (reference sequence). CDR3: CASSYSGTGLAYGYTF. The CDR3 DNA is TGTGCCAGCAGTTACTCCGGGACAGGGTTAGCCTATGGCTACACCTTC.

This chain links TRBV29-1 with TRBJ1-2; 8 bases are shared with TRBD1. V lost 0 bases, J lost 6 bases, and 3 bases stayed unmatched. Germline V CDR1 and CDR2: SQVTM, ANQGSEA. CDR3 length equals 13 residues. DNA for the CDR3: TGCAGCGTTGAAGACAGGGGGCTGAATGGCTACACCTTC. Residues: CSVEDRGLNGYTF.

In nucleotides, the CDR3 is TGTGCCAGCTCACGAACAATTAGGGGGGGGACATCTAGCACAGATACGCAGTATTTT. Translated, it gives CASSRTIRGGTSSTDTQYF. The chain has TRBV18 and TRBJ2-3, with D tentatively TRBD2 (7 bases). Germline V gives CDR1 KGHSH, CDR2 LQKENI. V shed 4 bases and J shed 0 bases, with 23 bases lying between them. This CDR3 is 19 amino acids long.

CDR3 protein: CASSFSSGSREQYF. In nucleotides, the CDR3 is TGTGCCAGCAGCTTCTCTTCAGGGTCGCGGGAGCAGTACTTC. The J gene is TRBJ2-7, the V gene TRBV7-9; D may be TRBD1 (5 bases). Trimming stripped 3 bases from V and 7 bases from J, with 16 bases between. This CDR3 contains 14 residues. In germline, CDR1 is SEHNR, CDR2 FQNEAQ (reference sequence).

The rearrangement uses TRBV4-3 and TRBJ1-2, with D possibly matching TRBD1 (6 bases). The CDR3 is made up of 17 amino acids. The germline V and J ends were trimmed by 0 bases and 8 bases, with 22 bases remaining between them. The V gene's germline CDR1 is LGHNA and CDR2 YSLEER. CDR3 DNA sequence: TGCGCCAGCAGCCAAGATCATACCACAGGGAGCATGGGGGGCTACACCTTC. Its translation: CASSQDHTTGSMGGYTF.